A single sample gave rise to the 3 T cell receptor beta chains below, sequenced in a study of blood T cell repertoires in COVID-19. Profiling relied on immunoSEQ multiplex PCR, and the TCRdb table lists in-frame clones only, not all of them. The table has 150,000 to 200,000 clones, 86% seen once. The sequencing input was peripheral blood. The receptors stem from a man aged 60 to 75 with acute or convalescent COVID-19.

This clone was observed many times. This same CDR3 is encoded by further DNA sequences in the sample. The rearrangement uses TRBV27 and TRBJ1-4, with D tentatively TRBD1 (6 bases). V lost 5 bases and J 8 bases, leaving 12 bases between the germline ends. Germline lookup yields CDR1 MNHEY and CDR2 SMNVEV (reference sequence). The CDR3 consists of 13 residues. In nucleotides, the CDR3 is TGTGCCAGCAGTCTGCAAGGGGGAGAAAAACTGTTTTTT. It is translated as CASSLQGGEKLFF.

The CDR3 reads CASSLAGRETQYF. CDR3 sequence (DNA): TGTGCCAGCAGCTTAGCGGGGCGAGAGACCCAGTACTTC. This sequence joins TRBV14 and TRBJ2-5; 8 bases are shared with TRBD2. The trim removed 5 bases at V and 4 bases at J, leaving 3 bases unmatched. Germline V gene lookup returns CDR1 SGHDN and CDR2 FVKESK. The CDR3 contains 13 residues. The full variable domain, completed using reference TRBV14 and TRBJ2-5, is EAGVTQFPSHSVIEKGQTVTLRCDPISGHDNLYWYRRVMGKEIKFLLHFVKESKQDESGMPNNRFLAERTGGTYSTLKVQPAELEDSGVYFCASSLAGRETQYFGPGTRLLVL.

The chain couples TRBV6-5 to TRBJ1-6; D ambiguous. This CDR3 has 13 residues. Trimming took off 10 bases at V and 10 bases at J, with 17 bases between the two ends. Per germline, CDR1 MNHEY and CDR2 SVGAGI. The CDR3 region is CATLGGWWSPLHF. CDR3 DNA sequence: TGTGCCACCTTGGGCGGGTGGTGGTCACCCCTCCACTTT.